This TCR beta chain was retrieved from a study of T cell changes during pregnancy in multiple sclerosis. The protocol was immunoSEQ multiplex PCR, while the TCRdb copy is restricted to in-frame clones and leaves out a portion. Of about 40,000 clones listed, approximately 88% are singletons. Germline CDR1 reads SGHDT; CDR2 reads YYEEEE. After removal of 1 base from V and 4 bases from J, the junction contained 8 bases not matched to a gene. The CDR3 is 16 amino acids. This clonotype was sampled from a female donor in good health, enrolled as a control in a pregnancy study. This chain links TRBV5-6 with TRBJ2-5, with TRBD2 matching over 9 bases. The sample was peripheral blood, taken in the first trimester of pregnancy. CDR3 in amino acids: CASSLRGAGGGETQYF. The CDR3 coding sequence is TGTGCCAGCAGCTTGAGGGGAGCGGGAGGCGGAGAGACCCAGTACTTC.